Below are 14 T cell receptor beta chains sequenced from a single sample in a study of blood T cell repertoires in COVID-19. Measured with immunoSEQ multiplex PCR; TCRdb has only the in-frame clones, and not every one. The data contain 350,000 to 450,000 clones, roughly 90% of them singletons. Sequences were obtained from peripheral blood. The receptors here all came from a man between 35 and 55 years old with acute or convalescent COVID-19.

The chain combines TRBV7-6 with TRBJ2-1; TRBD2 aligns across 11 bases. Germline loops: CDR1 SGHVS, CDR2 FNYEAQ. J lost 4 bases, V lost 7 bases, and 18 bases had no gene match. This CDR3 has 19 amino acids. CDR3 region: CASTRGPDLLAGVYNEQFF. CDR3 bases: TGTGCCAGCACCCGGGGCCCTGATTTACTAGCGGGGGTTTACAATGAGCAGTTCTTC.

The rearrangement uses TRBV2 and TRBJ2-3; a weak D match, TRBD1 (6 bases). Germline V lookup: CDR1 SNHLY, CDR2 FYNNEI. CDR3 length: 14 residues. Trimming cost V 6 bases and J 2 bases, with 12 bases left between them. The CDR3 nucleotides read TGTGCCAGCAGGGGGGCGGCGGACACAGATACGCAGTATTTT. Protein: CASRGAADTDTQYF.

The chain has TRBV12-3 or TRBV12-4 and TRBJ1-1; TRBD1 matches 9 bases. J lost 7 bases, V lost 5 bases, and 5 bases had no gene match. The CDR3 has 13 amino acids. CDR3 DNA: TGTGCCAGCAGTCTTGGACAGGGGCTTGAAGCTTTCTTT. This sequence encodes CASSLGQGLEAFF.

The chain uses TRBV9 and TRBJ2-5; 9 bases agree with TRBD2. The CDR3 contains 16 residues. The V and J ends lost 0 bases and 4 bases, in that order; junction bases with no gene match: 7. Per the germline V gene, CDR1 is SGDLS and CDR2 is YYNGEE. The CDR3 nucleotides are TGTGCCAGCAGCGTAGTAGGGCTAGCGGGGATAGAGACCCAGTACTTC. The encoded protein is CASSVVGLAGIETQYF.

The genes are TRBV18 and TRBJ1-5; 8 bases are a match to TRBD1. This CDR3 spans 15 amino acids. V was pared by 6 bases and J by 4 bases, with 8 bases of the junction left unmatched. Per germline, CDR1 KGHSH and CDR2 LQKENI. The CDR3 loop is CASSLGQGLNQPQHF. DNA for the CDR3: TGTGCCAGCTCCCTAGGACAGGGATTAAATCAGCCCCAGCATTTT.

This chain joins TRBV2 and TRBJ1-4; 8 nucleotides agree with TRBD1. V lost 5 bases to trimming and J lost 5 bases; unmatched junction nucleotides: 4. Germline values: CDR1 SNHLY, CDR2 FYNNEI. The CDR3 consists of 14 residues. CDR3 bases: TGTGCCAGCAGTCCGGACAGGGAGAATGAAAAACTGTTTTTT. As protein: CASSPDRENEKLFF.

This clone was seen only once. V and J are TRBV5-1 and TRBJ1-1; tentative D call: TRBD1 (6 bases). CDR1 and CDR2 (germline): SGHRS, YFSETQ. This CDR3 contains 19 residues. Trimming shortened V by 2 bases and J by 4 bases, and 27 bases separated the two germline ends. The CDR3 loop reads CASSFLWERGLMGATEAFF. The CDR3 nucleotides are TGCGCCAGCAGCTTTCTGTGGGAAAGGGGGTTAATGGGCGCCACTGAAGCTTTCTTT.

The chain employs TRBV5-4 and TRBJ1-2; D is perhaps TRBD1 (6 bases). CDR1 is SGHNT, CDR2 YYREEE, per germline (reference sequence). V was pared by 0 bases and J by 4 bases, with 10 bases between. The CDR3 is made up of 14 amino acids. The CDR3 here is CASSLVGGAYGYTF. The CDR3 nucleotides read TGTGCCAGCAGCTTGGTTGGGGGCGCCTATGGCTACACCTTC.

The chain carries TRBV3-1 (or the pseudogene TRBV3-2) and TRBJ1-2; tentative D call: TRBD1 (6 bases). Per germline, CDR1 LGHDT and CDR2 YNNKEL (reference sequence). The CDR3 length is 12 residues. Trimming cost V 1 base and J 8 bases, with 8 bases left between them. DNA of the CDR3: TGTGCCAGCAGCCAAGCCAGGGGAGGCTACACCTTC. Its protein is CASSQARGGYTF.

The V and J genes are TRBV30 and TRBJ1-2; TRBD1 matches at 8 bases. The CDR3 sequence is 13 residues long. CDR1 is GTSNPN and CDR2 is SVGIG in the germline V gene (reference sequence). J was trimmed by 3 bases and V by 8 bases; bases with no gene match: 8. CDR3 nucleotides: TGTGCCGGGGAAGGACAGGGCGACTATGGCTACACCTTC. Translated: CAGEGQGDYGYTF.

The V and J genes are TRBV6-5 and TRBJ2-1; 9 nucleotides match TRBD2. The CDR3 totals 15 residues. Germline trimming cut 2 bases from V and 3 bases from J; bases unmatched to any gene: 2. Germline V lookup: CDR1 MNHEY, CDR2 SVGAGI. CDR3 in DNA: TGTGCCAGCAGTTACCGGACTAGCGACTACAATGAGCAGTTCTTC. It codes for CASSYRTSDYNEQFF.

The J gene is TRBJ1-5, the V gene TRBV28; 10 bases are a match to TRBD1. Looked up from germline, CDR1 is MDHEN and CDR2 is SYDVKM. The CDR3 contains 14 residues. Losses at the gene ends were 9 bases for V and 8 bases for J; bases not matched to a gene: 10. The CDR3 DNA reads as TGTGCCAGTCACCCGGGACAGGGGTTCGAGCCCCAGCATTTT. Its protein product is CASHPGQGFEPQHF.

There are a few counts of this clone. The J gene is TRBJ1-5, the V gene TRBV30, with D tentatively TRBD1 (6 bases). V was pared by 2 bases and J by 9 bases, with 17 bases between. The CDR3 has 14 residues. Germline-derived CDR1 and CDR2 are GTSNPN and SVGIG (reference sequence). DNA of the CDR3: TGTGCCTGGAGTCTTACAGGGTATGCGCGGCCCCAGCATTTT. Protein: CAWSLTGYARPQHF.

V gene TRBV7-6 combines with J gene TRBJ2-7; 10 positions match TRBD2. The V gene's germline CDR1 is SGHVS and CDR2 FNYEAQ. V was clipped by 1 base and J by 3 bases; unmatched bases: 6. The CDR3 extends over 16 amino acids. The CDR3: CASSLGTSGVYYEQYF. In DNA, the CDR3 is TGTGCCAGCAGCTTAGGGACTAGCGGTGTCTACTACGAGCAGTACTTC.